This paragraph covers one T cell receptor (beta chain) sequence. Its antigen is still unknown. The sample is drawn from a study of early T cells in non-severe SARS-CoV-2 infection. Study conclusions and caveats: Lookups in VDJdb leaned toward anti-spike CD8 responses and missed private and CD4 specificities.

TCRdb passed the 5' RACE reads through MiXCR, listing each CDR3 protein once. Among roughly 50,000 distinct CDR3 sequences listed, 6.2% were seen once. Germline CDR1 and CDR2: MGHRA and YSYEKL. This CDR3 has 14 residues. Trimming left V 1 base short and J 4 bases short, with 11 bases between. The chain couples TRBV4-1 to TRBJ2-7, with TRBD1 as a possible D gene (5 bases). The receptor comes from an adult who was a healthcare worker with PCR-confirmed SARS-CoV-2 infection or an uninfected control (not recorded which). The source material was whole blood, sampled at baseline. The CDR3 here is CASSQAETEYEQYF. The CDR3 DNA reads TGCGCCAGCAGCCAAGCCGAGACAGAGTACGAGCAGTACTTC.